This record looks at one T cell receptor beta chain sequence and its context. Here immunoSEQ multiplex PCR was the method, and the copy in TCRdb shows in-frame clones only, minus some. The data show about 15,000 clones, roughly 87% seen once. This entry is derived from a study of T cells in tumors after PD-1 blockade. Study as a whole: No patient had prior checkpoint blockade, systemic immunosuppression, or radiotherapy within 4 weeks.

This CDR3 is 14 amino acids long. Germline CDR1 SGHRS, CDR2 YFSETQ. V dropped 5 bases and J dropped 8; count of bases not matched to a gene: 9. This material consisted of PBMCs, taken after anti-PD-1 treatment. V and J are TRBV5-1 and TRBJ1-2; 10 bases agree with TRBD1. The receptor was isolated from a human donor with basal cell carcinoma. The DNA for the CDR3 is TGCGCCAGCAGAAAGGACAGGGGGACACCCGGCTACACCTTC. It encodes CASRKDRGTPGYTF.